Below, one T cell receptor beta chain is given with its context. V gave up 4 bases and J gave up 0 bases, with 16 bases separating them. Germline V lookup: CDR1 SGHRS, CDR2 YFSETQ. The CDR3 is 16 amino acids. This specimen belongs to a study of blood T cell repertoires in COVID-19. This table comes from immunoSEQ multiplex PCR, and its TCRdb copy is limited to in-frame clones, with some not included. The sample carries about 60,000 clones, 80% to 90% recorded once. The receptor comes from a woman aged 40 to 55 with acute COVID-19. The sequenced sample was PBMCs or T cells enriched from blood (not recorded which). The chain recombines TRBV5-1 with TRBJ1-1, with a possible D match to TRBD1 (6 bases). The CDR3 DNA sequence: TGCGCCAGCAGCATGATGACAGGATACATGAACACTGAAGCTTTCTTT. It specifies CASSMMTGYMNTEAFF.